The 14 T cell receptor beta chains listed next were all sequenced from one sample in a study of PD-1 blockade in mismatch repair-deficient tumors. Sequencing used immunoSEQ multiplex PCR; TCRdb keeps in-frame clones, though not all of them. The data show some 130,000 clones, 88% seen once. The input for sequencing was peripheral blood, taken roughly 70 weeks after starting pembrolizumab. The receptors derive from an adult with mismatch repair-deficient cancer.

This clone was counted a few times. The rearrangement uses TRBV5-4 and TRBJ2-7; 7 bases are shared with TRBD1. The J segment lost 3 bases and the V segment lost 2 bases, leaving 2 bases of the junction unmatched. The CDR3 is made up of 13 amino acids. Per germline, CDR1 SGHNT and CDR2 YYREEE (reference sequence). The CDR3 loop is CASSFHRGYEQYF. In DNA, the CDR3 is TGTGCCAGCAGCTTCCACAGGGGCTACGAGCAGTACTTC.

V is TRBV11-2 and J is TRBJ2-7; 10 bases agree with TRBD1. The V and J ends lost 5 bases and 4 bases, in that order; junction bases with no gene match: 5. The CDR3 loop spans 14 amino acids. In germline, CDR1 is SGHAT, CDR2 FQNNGV. CDR3 coding DNA: TGTGCCAGCAGCCCGGGACAGGGGTTGTACGAGCAGTACTTC. Protein product: CASSPGQGLYEQYF.

The genes are TRBV7-2 and TRBJ2-7; 12 bases line up with TRBD2. The CDR3 sequence is 15 residues long. The junction had 1 base not matched to a gene; V was cut back by 1 base and J by 3 bases. The germline V gene has CDR1 SGHTA and CDR2 FQGNSA. The CDR3 is CASSLGLAGVYEQYF. The CDR3 nucleotides are TGTGCCAGCAGCTTAGGACTAGCGGGAGTCTACGAGCAGTACTTC.

The chain joins TRBV2 to TRBJ1-1, with a weak D call TRBD1 (5 bases). Germline V gene sequence: CDR1 SNHLY, CDR2 FYNNEI. The length of the CDR3 is 14 residues. Trimming pared 6 bases from V and 3 bases from J, leaving 14 bases between. CDR3 nucleotides: TGTGCCAGCAGGAACCGGGGGGAGCACACTGAAGCTTTCTTT. Translating it yields CASRNRGEHTEAFF.

The chain joins TRBV4-1 to TRBJ2-5, with D possibly being TRBD1 (5 bases). The V gene lost 0 bases and the J gene lost 11 bases, with 19 bases spanning the gap. The CDR3 has 15 amino acids. Germline V gives CDR1 MGHRA, CDR2 YSYEKL. The CDR3 loop is CASSQDGAADPMQYF. In DNA, the CDR3 is TGCGCCAGCAGCCAAGATGGGGCTGCCGACCCTATGCAGTACTTC.

This rearrangement joins TRBV19 to TRBJ2-7, with D possibly being TRBD1 (5 bases). The CDR3 is 14 amino acids. V was cut by 4 bases and J by 3 bases, with 13 bases left in between. Germline V gene sequence: CDR1 LNHDA, CDR2 SQIVND (reference sequence). DNA of the CDR3: TGTGCCAGTAGTACGGCAGGGATGGACTACGAGCAGTACTTC. Translation gives CASSTAGMDYEQYF.

This chain connects TRBV30 to TRBJ1-4; the D is unclear. Between the trimmed V and J ends, which lost 6 bases and 7 bases, there was a span of 21 bases. This CDR3 spans 15 amino acids. The germline V gene has CDR1 GTSNPN and CDR2 SVGIG (reference sequence). CDR3 in amino acids: CACKGWGTRPEKLFF. The CDR3, as DNA: TGTGCCTGCAAAGGCTGGGGTACGCGACCTGAAAAACTGTTTTTT.

The V and J genes are TRBV6-6 and TRBJ2-1; no reliable D call. The CDR3 is 11 residues long. V was cut by 4 bases and J by 7 bases, with 5 bases left in between. Germline CDR1 reads MNHNY; CDR2 reads SVGAGI (reference sequence). The CDR3 coding sequence is TGTGCCAGCAGTTTCCTAAATGAGCAGTTCTTC. This encodes CASSFLNEQFF.

The J gene is TRBJ2-4, the V gene TRBV7-9, with a possible D match to TRBD1 (5 bases). Trimming cost V 1 base and J 5 bases, with 24 bases left between them. The length of the CDR3 is 19 residues. Germline V CDR1 and CDR2: SEHNR, FQNEAQ (reference sequence). This CDR3 reads CASSLVPIYGRQHENIQYF. CDR3 DNA: TGTGCCAGCAGCTTAGTACCAATCTACGGAAGACAGCACGAAAACATTCAGTACTTC. Filled out from reference TRBV7-9 and TRBJ2-4, the complete variable domain reads DTGVSQNPRHKITKRGQNVTFRCDPISEHNRLYWYRQTLGQGPEFLTYFQNEAQLEKSRLLSDRFSAERPKGSFSTLEIQRTEQGDSAMYLCASSLVPIYGRQHENIQYFGAGTRLSVL.

This sequence joins TRBV9 and TRBJ2-1; the D gene could be TRBD1 or TRBD2 (5 bases each). The CDR3 runs to 14 residues. The germline V gene has CDR1 SGDLS and CDR2 YYNGEE. V was pared by 2 bases and J by 9 bases, with 15 bases between. The CDR3 spells CASSVWDGSTEQFF. For the CDR3, the DNA is TGTGCCAGCAGCGTCTGGGACGGATCCACTGAGCAGTTCTTC.

This clone was seen only once. This sequence joins TRBV11-2 and TRBJ2-6; TRBD1 is a possible D gene (5 bases). Germline V gives CDR1 SGHAT, CDR2 FQNNGV. There are 15 residues in the CDR3. V gave up 1 base and J gave up 2 bases, with 6 bases separating them. CDR3 sequence (DNA): TGTGCCAGCAGCTTAGGGGGCACTGGGGCCAACGTCCTGACTTTC. Its translation is CASSLGGTGANVLTF.

This chain joins TRBV5-6 and TRBJ1-5; TRBD1 agrees at 10 bases. The CDR3 extends over 16 amino acids. V lost 4 bases to trimming and J lost 6 bases; unmatched junction nucleotides: 10. Germline-derived CDR1 and CDR2 are SGHDT and YYEEEE. For the CDR3, the DNA is TGTGCCAGCAGCGCGGGCGGACAGGGGGAGGGTCAGCCCCAGCATTTT. Protein sequence: CASSAGGQGEGQPQHF.

CDR3 residues: CASSYGTSAHNEQFF. The CDR3 nucleotides read TGTGCCAGCAGTTACGGGACTAGCGCTCACAATGAGCAGTTCTTC. This chain uses TRBV27 with TRBJ2-1; 10 nucleotides line up with TRBD2. Germline assignment: CDR1 MNHEY and CDR2 SMNVEV (reference sequence). The CDR3 is 15 amino acids. The J segment lost 5 bases and the V segment lost 4 bases, leaving 5 bases of the junction unmatched.

The V and J genes are TRBV6-5 and TRBJ1-1; D gene unclear. This CDR3 contains 14 residues. The V and J ends lost 2 bases and 2 bases respectively, with 9 bases between them. Germline loops: CDR1 MNHEY, CDR2 SVGAGI. The CDR3 loop reads CASSYQGVNTEAFF. In nucleotides, the CDR3 is TGTGCCAGCAGTTACCAAGGAGTTAACACTGAAGCTTTCTTT.